This T cell receptor (beta chain) derives from a study of T cells in Graves' hyperthyroidism and ophthalmopathy. From RNA transcripts, TCR beta CDR3 regions were amplified. TCR CDR3 underwent first-round RT-PCR with the HTBI primer set. TCRdb fed the multiplex PCR reads into MiXCR, producing one record per CDR3 protein. The repertoire has hundreds of thousands of distinct CDR3 sequences, 25% of them found once; the top ten carry approximately 30%. Trimming removed 2 bases at V and 3 bases at J, with 14 bases between. CDR1 is DFQATT, CDR2 SNEGSKA, per germline (reference sequence). This CDR3 is 14 amino acids long. This clonotype has a count of ten or more.

This receptor was obtained from a man in his forties or fifties with Graves' hyperthyroidism that later progressed to Graves' ophthalmopathy. Sequenced: blood. This sequence joins TRBV20-1 and TRBJ2-7; TRBD2 might be the D (5 bases). The CDR3 protein is CSARPALGSYEQYF. In nucleotides, the CDR3 is TGCAGTGCTAGACCCGCCCTGGGGAGCTACGAGCAGTACTTC.